This entry concerns a single T cell receptor (beta chain). This study enrolled people aged 18 to 89 from around 26 US geographic areas. Germline CDR1 is PRHDT and CDR2 is FYEKMQ (reference sequence). This CDR3 contains 15 residues. Trimming took off 6 bases at V and 1 base at J, with 12 bases between the two ends. These data originate in a study of blood T cell repertoires in COVID-19. Overall study context: Sources were T cells, B-cell-depleted T cells, or PBMCs; the material itself was cDNA or gDNA.

Under the authors' procedure: For nucleated cells, counts were estimated from reference gene primer amplification. Data came from immunoSEQ multiplex PCR; TCRdb stores just in-frame clones and leaves some out. The DNA gave D and trimming, while V, J and clone size come from that table. The data hold some 180,000 clones, with about four fifths observed a single time. The sample comprised PBMCs or T cells enriched from blood (not recorded which). The V call is TRBV13, the J call TRBJ2-2, with D possibly being TRBD2 (6 bases). The TCR sequence derives from a woman aged 25 to 39 who had been exposed to COVID-19. The CDR3 spells CASSFLSGNTGELFF. For the CDR3, the DNA is TGTGCCAGCAGTTTTCTTAGCGGGAACACCGGGGAGCTGTTTTTT.